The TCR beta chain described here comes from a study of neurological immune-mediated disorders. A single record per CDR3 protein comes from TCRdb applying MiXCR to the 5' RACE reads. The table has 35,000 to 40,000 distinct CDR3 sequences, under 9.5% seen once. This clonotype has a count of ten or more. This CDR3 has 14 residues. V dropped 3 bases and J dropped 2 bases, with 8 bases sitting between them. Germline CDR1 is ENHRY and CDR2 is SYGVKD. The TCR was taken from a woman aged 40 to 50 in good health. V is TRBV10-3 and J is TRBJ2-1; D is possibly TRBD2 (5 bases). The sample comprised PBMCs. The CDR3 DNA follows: TGTGCCATCAGTGAAGCGGCCACCTACAATGAGCAGTTCTTC. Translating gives CAISEAATYNEQFF.